This entry lists 29 T cell receptor beta chains sequenced from one sample in a study of blood T cell repertoires in COVID-19. The repertoire was sequenced with immunoSEQ multiplex PCR; TCRdb's copy has only in-frame clones and lacks some. The repertoire holds 150,000 to 200,000 clones, with roughly 80% as singletons. The sequencing input was peripheral blood. Every receptor here comes from a young woman with acute or convalescent COVID-19.

The chain has TRBV24-1 and TRBJ1-1, with a possible D match to TRBD1 (5 bases). This CDR3 is 16 amino acids long. V gave up 1 base and J gave up 5 bases, with 16 bases separating them. In germline, CDR1 is KGHDR, CDR2 SFDVKD. The CDR3: CATSDFSRDGKTEAFF. The CDR3 DNA reads TGTGCCACCAGTGATTTTAGCAGGGATGGAAAAACTGAAGCTTTCTTT.

The rearrangement links TRBV5-6 to TRBJ1-1; TRBD1 is a possible D gene (5 bases). The CDR3 has 13 residues. Germline V CDR1 and CDR2: SGHDT, YYEEEE. The V end was cut by 5 bases, the J end by 5 bases, with 13 bases between. The CDR3 here is CASRGGPETEAFF. The CDR3 coding sequence is TGTGCCAGCAGGGGGGGTCCTGAGACTGAAGCTTTCTTT.

The rearrangement links TRBV27 to TRBJ1-1; 8 positions agree with TRBD1. Germline V gene lookup returns CDR1 MNHEY and CDR2 SMNVEV (reference sequence). There are 20 residues in the CDR3. Unmatched junction bases numbered 24, after V lost 5 bases and J lost 4 bases. The CDR3: CASSPTSAGTGSVVGTEAFF. The CDR3 bases are TGTGCCAGCAGTCCGACCAGCGCCGGGACAGGATCGGTGGTCGGCACTGAAGCTTTCTTT.

CDR3 region: CASSGLGYEQYF. In DNA form, the CDR3 reads TGTGCCAGCAGCGGACTAGGTTACGAGCAGTACTTC. The chain uses TRBV2 and TRBJ2-7, with 7 bases aligning to TRBD2. Germline V gene data show CDR1 as SNHLY and CDR2 as FYNNEI. This CDR3 comprises 12 residues. The junction had 3 bases not matched to a gene; V was cut back by 6 bases and J by 4 bases.

The chain uses TRBV15 and TRBJ1-1; TRBD1 agrees at 7 bases. This CDR3 contains 16 residues. J lost 4 bases, V lost 0 bases, and 8 bases had no gene match. The germline V gene encodes CDR1 LNHNV and CDR2 YYDKDF (reference sequence). The CDR3 sequence is CATSRDLTTGFTEAFF. The CDR3 region has the DNA TGTGCCACCAGCAGAGATCTCACGACAGGGTTCACTGAAGCTTTCTTT.

The chain joins TRBV5-1 to TRBJ1-2, with 7 nucleotides matching TRBD1. The trim removed 2 bases at V and 6 bases at J, leaving 7 bases unmatched. Germline V gene sequence: CDR1 SGHRS, CDR2 YFSETQ. The CDR3 is 14 residues long. CDR3: CASSLGGASNGYTF. For the CDR3, the DNA is TGCGCCAGCAGCTTAGGGGGCGCTTCTAATGGCTACACCTTC.

The chain carries TRBV19 and TRBJ2-5; D gene unclear. This CDR3 spans 12 amino acids. Deletions cut 7 bases from V and 2 bases from J, with 8 bases between. Per germline, CDR1 LNHDA and CDR2 SQIVND (reference sequence). The CDR3 DNA reads as TGTGCCAGTATGAGCCCTCAAGAGACCCAGTACTTC. Its protein product is CASMSPQETQYF.

The chain joins TRBV19 to TRBJ2-7, with 10 bases aligning to TRBD2. CDR3 size: 17 residues. Germline CDR1 reads LNHDA; CDR2 reads SQIVND (reference sequence). The V gene end was trimmed by 6 bases and the J gene end by 2 bases; junction bases not matched to a gene: 13. In nucleotides, the CDR3 is TGTGCCAGTAGCTACCCTGATAGCGGGAGGTCTACCTACGAGCAGTACTTC. This codes for CASSYPDSGRSTYEQYF.

This clone occurred a few times. This chain links TRBV7-9 with TRBJ2-7; possibly TRBD1 for D (6 bases). V lost 5 bases, J lost 3 bases, and 20 bases lay in between. Germline V gives CDR1 SEHNR, CDR2 FQNEAQ (reference sequence). The CDR3 extends over 16 amino acids. CDR3 sequence reads: CASSELTGLTRYEQYF. CDR3 coding DNA: TGTGCCAGCAGCGAATTGACAGGCCTAACCCGCTACGAGCAGTACTTC. The variable domain in full, with the rest retrieved from reference TRBV7-9 and TRBJ2-7, is DTGVSQNPRHKITKRGQNVTFRCDPISEHNRLYWYRQTLGQGPEFLTYFQNEAQLEKSRLLSDRFSAERPKGSFSTLEIQRTEQGDSAMYLCASSELTGLTRYEQYFGPGTRLTVT.

The rearrangement joins TRBV21-1 to TRBJ2-1; TRBD1 is the table's D call, not checked against the DNA. TRBV21-1 corresponds to a pseudogene. The length of the CDR3 is 16 residues. The CDR3 DNA reads TGTGCCAGCAGCAACGATGACAGGGGGCTAAACAATGAGCAGTTCTTC. Translation gives CASSNDDRGLNNEQFF.

This chain joins TRBV7-2 and TRBJ1-2; no clear D. V was cut by 1 base and J by 7 bases, with 13 bases left in between. Germline CDR1 SGHTA, CDR2 FQGNSA. The CDR3 contains 14 residues. CDR3 sequence (DNA): TGTGCCAGCAGCTTAGTTGGAGTAGTGCGTGGCTACACCTTC. It translates to CASSLVGVVRGYTF.

The chain links TRBV12-3 or TRBV12-4 to TRBJ1-5; TRBD1 might be the D (5 bases). This CDR3 region has 12 residues. V lost 5 bases and J 8 bases, leaving 10 bases between the germline ends. The CDR3 region is CASSTRVKPQHF. The CDR3 region has the DNA TGTGCCAGCAGTACCAGGGTTAAGCCCCAGCATTTT.

The V gene is TRBV28, the J gene TRBJ1-4; D is perhaps TRBD1 (6 bases). Trimming took 6 bases from V and 8 from J, leaving 19 bases between them. The CDR3 consists of 15 residues. Germline CDR1 is MDHEN and CDR2 is SYDVKM. CDR3 nucleotide sequence: TGTGCCAGCAGCCCCCCACAGGGAAGCGAAGAAAAACTGTTTTTT. This encodes CASSPPQGSEEKLFF.

V is TRBV2 and J is TRBJ2-1, with 8 bases aligning to TRBD1. The V segment lost 6 bases and the J segment 11 bases; nucleotides outside the gene matches: 12. This CDR3 contains 14 residues. The germline V gene has CDR1 SNHLY and CDR2 FYNNEI. The chain's CDR3 is CASRGTGTSSKQFF. The CDR3 nucleotides read TGTGCCAGCAGGGGGACAGGTACCAGTTCGAAGCAGTTCTTC.

This rearrangement joins TRBV9 to TRBJ1-6; possibly TRBD1 for D (6 bases). The CDR3 is 14 amino acids. Looked up from germline, CDR1 is SGDLS and CDR2 is YYNGEE. Trimming shortened V by 0 bases and J by 7 bases, and 8 bases separated the two germline ends. This CDR3 is CASSVEGGNSPLHF. CDR3 coding DNA: TGTGCCAGCAGCGTAGAAGGGGGAAATTCACCCCTCCACTTT.

The chain uses TRBV9 and TRBJ1-1, with D uncertain. The germline V and J ends were trimmed by 0 bases and 5 bases, with 11 bases remaining between them. Germline V gene sequence: CDR1 SGDLS, CDR2 YYNGEE. The CDR3 runs to 14 residues. The CDR3 DNA reads as TGTGCCAGCAGCGTAGATCCAGGCTCTACTGAAGCTTTCTTT. Translating gives CASSVDPGSTEAFF.

This CDR3 reads CASSGFYEYEQYF. CDR3 coding DNA: TGTGCCAGCAGTGGCTTCTATGAGTACGAGCAGTACTTC. The genes are TRBV25-1 and TRBJ2-7; D remains ambiguous. CDR1 and CDR2 from the germline V gene are MGHDK and SYGVNS. The germline V and J ends were trimmed by 4 bases and 4 bases, with 11 bases remaining between them. This CDR3 is built from 13 residues.

This clone has a single count. Sequence at one end of the junction differs from germline and may be a read error. V gene TRBV19 combines with J gene TRBJ2-3, with D tentatively TRBD2 (5 bases). The CDR3 has 14 residues. CDR1 is LNHDA, CDR2 SQIVND, per germline (reference sequence). The CDR3 loop is CASSISASTYTQYF. In DNA form, the CDR3 reads TGTGCCAGTAGTATTAGCGCCTCCACATATACGCAGTATTTT.

The J gene is TRBJ1-5, the V gene TRBV21-1; the table's D call TRBD1 went unverified against the DNA. TRBV21-1 is designated a pseudogene. There are 16 residues in the CDR3. The chain's CDR3 is CASSKGRQTCNQPQHF. CDR3 nucleotides: TGTGCCAGCAGCAAAGGTAGACAGACTTGCAATCAGCCCCAGCATTTT.

CDR3 DNA sequence: TGTGCCAGCAGGGAGGGGGCGTGGGGCAAAAACATTCAGTACTTC. Residues: CASREGAWGKNIQYF. V and J are TRBV27 and TRBJ2-4; possible D gene TRBD1, 7 bases. V dropped 6 bases and J dropped 3 bases, with 15 bases sitting between them. Germline V gene lookup returns CDR1 MNHEY and CDR2 SMNVEV (reference sequence). The CDR3 length is 15 residues.

Only one count was recorded for this clone. The rearrangement links TRBV6-5 to TRBJ1-4; 8 bases line up with TRBD1. Per the germline V gene, CDR1 is MNHEY and CDR2 is SVGAGI. The CDR3 is made up of 15 amino acids. V lost 1 base and J lost 5; bases outside the gene matches: 3. The CDR3 region is CASSYFGTGNEKLFF. The CDR3 DNA sequence: TGTGCCAGCAGTTACTTCGGGACAGGCAATGAAAAACTGTTTTTT.

J is TRBJ1-5 and V is TRBV4-3; 7 bases line up with TRBD1. CDR3 length: 14 residues. The junction had 5 bases not matched to a gene; V was cut back by 0 bases and J by 9 bases. The V gene's germline CDR1 is LGHNA and CDR2 YSLEER. Here the CDR3 reads CASSQEETGRPQHF. The CDR3, as DNA: TGCGCCAGCAGCCAAGAGGAGACAGGGAGGCCCCAGCATTTT.

V and J are TRBV18 and TRBJ1-5, with D hard to call. V was trimmed by 2 bases and J by 9 bases, leaving 14 bases between them. The CDR3 runs 14 residues. Germline V CDR1 and CDR2: KGHSH, LQKENI. CDR3 in DNA: TGTGCCAGCTCACCAGAGAAGGTAGGAGGGCCCCAGCATTTT. This sequence encodes CASSPEKVGGPQHF.

For this clone: The junction does not match germline at one end; this may be a read error. This CDR3 reads CASRYSGHNINEKLFF. The CDR3 DNA reads as TGTGCCAGCAGGTACTCGGGACACAATATTAATGAAAAACTGTTTTTT. The rearrangement uses TRBV6-5 and TRBJ1-4, with D perhaps TRBD1 (6 bases). This CDR3 comprises 16 residues. The V gene's germline CDR1 is MNHEY and CDR2 SVGAGI.

The chain uses TRBV29-1 and TRBJ2-7; TRBD2 aligns across 11 bases. Germline V gene data show CDR1 as SQVTM and CDR2 as ANQGSEA. CDR3 length: 16 amino acids. Trimming cost V 7 bases and J 5 bases; bases outside gene matches: 16. The CDR3, as DNA: TGCAGCGGCCTGGCAACTAGCGGGAGAGGGCACCACGAGCAGTACTTC. It is translated as CSGLATSGRGHHEQYF.

This chain links TRBV14 with TRBJ1-1, with 7 bases matching TRBD1. The CDR3 is 15 amino acids. The trim removed 3 bases at V and 2 bases at J, leaving 6 bases unmatched. Germline assignment: CDR1 SGHDN and CDR2 FVKESK. The CDR3 DNA reads TGTGCCAGCAGCCACGGGACAGCTATCAACACTGAAGCTTTCTTT. This encodes CASSHGTAINTEAFF.

The genes are TRBV4-1 and TRBJ2-7; TRBD1 might be the D (6 bases). Germline CDR1 and CDR2: MGHRA and YSYEKL. V lost 0 bases and J lost 5, with 20 bases in between. The CDR3 totals 17 residues. The CDR3: CASSQEGQDSSPDEQYF. As DNA, the CDR3 is TGCGCCAGCAGCCAAGAAGGTCAGGACAGCTCCCCGGACGAGCAGTACTTC.

The rearrangement joins TRBV5-5 to TRBJ2-1; D is uncertain. This CDR3 comprises 11 residues. Deletions cut 3 bases from V and 9 bases from J, with 7 bases between. Germline CDR1 reads SGHKS; CDR2 reads YYEKEE (reference sequence). CDR3 bases: TGTGCCAGCAGCTCCACTATTGAGCAGTTCTTC. As protein: CASSSTIEQFF.

The chain employs TRBV19 and TRBJ2-7; D remains ambiguous. The germline V gene has CDR1 LNHDA and CDR2 SQIVND (reference sequence). The CDR3 length is 16 residues. Trimming took off 3 bases at V and 6 bases at J, with 21 bases between the two ends. The CDR3 DNA is TGTGCCAGTAGTATTCGTGCGGCAGCGCCCACCCGCGAGCAGTACTTC. Amino acid sequence: CASSIRAAAPTREQYF.